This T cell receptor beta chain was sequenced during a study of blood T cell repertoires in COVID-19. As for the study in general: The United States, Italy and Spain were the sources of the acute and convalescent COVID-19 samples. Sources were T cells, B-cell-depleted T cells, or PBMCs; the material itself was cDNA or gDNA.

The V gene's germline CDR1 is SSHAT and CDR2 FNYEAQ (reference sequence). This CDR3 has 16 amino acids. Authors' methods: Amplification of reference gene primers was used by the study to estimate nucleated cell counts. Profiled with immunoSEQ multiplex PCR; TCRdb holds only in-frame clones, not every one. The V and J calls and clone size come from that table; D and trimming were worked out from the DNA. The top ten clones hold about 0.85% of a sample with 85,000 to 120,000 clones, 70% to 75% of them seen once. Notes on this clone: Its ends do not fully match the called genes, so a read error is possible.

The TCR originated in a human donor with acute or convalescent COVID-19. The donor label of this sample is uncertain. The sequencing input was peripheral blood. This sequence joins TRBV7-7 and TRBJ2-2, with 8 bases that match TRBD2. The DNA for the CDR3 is TGTGCTAGCAGCCCAAGAGCGGGACTAGTCACCGGGGAGCTGTTTTTT. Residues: CASSPRAGLVTGELFF.